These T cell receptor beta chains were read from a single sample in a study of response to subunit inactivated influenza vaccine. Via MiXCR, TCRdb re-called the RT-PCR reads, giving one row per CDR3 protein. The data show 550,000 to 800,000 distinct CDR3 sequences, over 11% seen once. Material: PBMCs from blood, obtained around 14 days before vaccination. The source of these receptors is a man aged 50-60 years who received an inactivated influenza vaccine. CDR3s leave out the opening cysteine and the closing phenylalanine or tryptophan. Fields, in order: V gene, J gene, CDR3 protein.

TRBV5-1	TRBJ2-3	ASSLARGKDTQY
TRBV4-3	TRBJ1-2	ASSQDPAVNYGYT
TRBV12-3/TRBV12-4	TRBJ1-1	ASSRVGRGVAF
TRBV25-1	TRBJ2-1	ASSEYVGLKDNEQF
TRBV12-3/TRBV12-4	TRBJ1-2	ASSGGGGRIGGYT
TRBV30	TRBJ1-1	AWSPRSLATEAF
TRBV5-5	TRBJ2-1	ASSLPTSGIDNEQF
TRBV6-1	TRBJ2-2	ASSDTGAPNTGELF
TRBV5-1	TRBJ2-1	ASSPRRAYNEQF
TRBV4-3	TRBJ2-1	ASSQDGGSSYNEQF
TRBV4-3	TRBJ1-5	ASSQGPRWQPQH
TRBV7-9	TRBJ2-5	ASRSNNGETQY
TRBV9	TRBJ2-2	ASSVAPDYRTGELF
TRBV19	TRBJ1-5	ASSVDGNQPQH
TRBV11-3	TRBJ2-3	ASSLDRGGDADTQY
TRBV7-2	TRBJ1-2	ASSSHRGIGYT